A selection of T cell receptor beta chains follows, all from one sample in a study of blood T cell repertoires in COVID-19. Here immunoSEQ multiplex PCR was the method, and the copy in TCRdb shows in-frame clones only, minus some. The data hold around 270,000 clones, with approximately 90% observed a single time. The sample consisted of peripheral blood. These receptors were collected from a man aged 35 to 55 with acute or convalescent COVID-19. The CDR3 runs from the conserved cysteine through the conserved F or W. A D gene is named only where the DNA matches it firmly. The size field is filled for only some rows; it gives once, few, many or a size class.

j_call,v_call,clone_size,d_call,cdr3_nt,cdr3_aa
TRBJ2-1,TRBV9,-,-,TGTGCCAGCAGCGTAGAGCGAGGTGAGCAGTTCTTC,CASSVERGEQFF
TRBJ2-3,TRBV11-2,-,TRBD2,TGTGCCAGCAGCTTTAGTTTACTAGCGGGGATAGATACGCAGTATTTT,CASSFSLLAGIDTQYF
TRBJ2-1,TRBV5-1,few,-,TGCGCCAGCAGCTTGGAGGGGCCCTCCTACAATGAGCAGTTCTTC,CASSLEGPSYNEQFF
TRBJ2-2,TRBV6-2/TRBV6-3,-,-,TGTGCCAGCAGTCAGACAAGGACCGGGGAGCTGTTTTTT,CASSQTRTGELFF
TRBJ1-4,TRBV5-1,-,-,TGCGCCAGCAGCTATTCAGGGACTATTGAAGAAAAACTGTTTTTT,CASSYSGTIEEKLFF
TRBJ1-1,TRBV2,-,TRBD1,TGTGCCAGCAGTGAAAGGAGGACAGGGGGCACTGAAGCTTTCTTT,CASSERRTGGTEAFF
TRBJ1-2,TRBV5-1,-,-,TGCGCCAGCAGCATACAGGGAACTAACTATGGCTACACCTTC,CASSIQGTNYGYTF
TRBJ2-1,TRBV7-8,few,TRBD1,TGTGCCAGCAGCCAAGGACAGGCGTACAATGAGCAGTTCTTC,CASSQGQAYNEQFF
TRBJ1-2,TRBV19,-,-,TGTGCCAGTAGTAGGCAGGGTGGCTATGGCTACACCTTC,CASSRQGGYGYTF
TRBJ2-1,TRBV3-1/TRBV3-2,-,-,TGTGCCAGCAGCCAGACGGGACTTCCTAACAATGAGCAGTTCTTC,CASSQTGLPNNEQFF
TRBJ1-1,TRBV5-1,-,TRBD1,TGCGCCAGCAGCTTATTACAGGGGCAGAACACTGAAGCTTTCTTT,CASSLLQGQNTEAFF
TRBJ1-6,TRBV6-6,-,-,TGTGCCAGCAGTTACACCGGACAACGCAGGGGTTCACCCCTCCACTTT,CASSYTGQRRGSPLHF
TRBJ1-2,TRBV9,-,-,TGTGCCAGCAGCGTAGTAGTCTATGGCTACACCTTC,CASSVVVYGYTF
TRBJ1-2,TRBV19,-,-,TGTGCCAGTAGTATAGTGGCGGGTTCCAGCGGCTACACCTTC,CASSIVAGSSGYTF
TRBJ1-5,TRBV6-1,once,-,TGTGCCAGCAGTGAAGTAGAAGGAGTGGCCCAGCATTTT,CASSEVEGVAQHF
TRBJ2-1,TRBV14,-,-,TGTGCCAGCAGCCAAGATCATGGCAGGCAGTTCTTC,CASSQDHGRQFF
TRBJ2-6,TRBV5-1,-,-,TGCGCCAGCAGCTCTACAGGTCTAGCTGGGGCCAACGTCCTGACTTTC,CASSSTGLAGANVLTF
TRBJ2-4,TRBV12-3/TRBV12-4,once,-,TGTGCCAGCAGCCCAGTAGCCAAAAACATTCAGTACTTC,CASSPVAKNIQYF
TRBJ1-1,TRBV12-3/TRBV12-4,-,-,TGTGCCAGCAGTAGGGGGGGCATATTTGAAGCTTTCTTT,CASSRGGIFEAFF
TRBJ1-1,TRBV5-1,-,-,TGCGCCAGCAGCTTACCGACAGACATGAACACTGAAGCTTTCTTT,CASSLPTDMNTEAFF
TRBJ1-2,TRBV5-1,few,-,TGCGCCAGCAGCTTGGAGACAGGCTATGGCTACACCTTC,CASSLETGYGYTF
TRBJ2-7,TRBV6-1,-,TRBD1,TGTGCCAGCAGTGAAGCTGGGACAGCGGACTACGAGCAGTACTTC,CASSEAGTADYEQYF
TRBJ2-2,TRBV4-2,-,TRBD2,TGTGCCAGCAGCCAGCTAGCGGGGGGTCGCACCGGGGAGCTGTTTTTT,CASSQLAGGRTGELFF
TRBJ1-1,TRBV4-1,-,-,TGCGCCAGCAGCGAACTCGGGCGGGACACTGAAGCTTTCTTT,CASSELGRDTEAFF
TRBJ2-2,TRBV7-3,-,-,TGTGCCAGCAGCTTAGAGCTCACCGGGGAGCTGTTTTTT,CASSLELTGELFF
TRBJ2-7,TRBV3-1/TRBV3-2,-,-,TGTGCCAGCAGCCAAGGTCCTTCAGGGCACTACGAGCAGTACTTC,CASSQGPSGHYEQYF
TRBJ1-4,TRBV18,-,-,TGTGCCAGCTCACCGAACAGAGCAAATGAAAAACTGTTTTTT,CASSPNRANEKLFF
TRBJ2-5,TRBV11-2,-,-,TGTGCCAGCAGCTTAGGGGGGGATTCCCAAGAGACCCAGTACTTC,CASSLGGDSQETQYF
TRBJ2-1,TRBV11-3,-,TRBD2,TGTGCCAGCAGCCCCGGGGGAGGGTCCTACAATGAGCAGTTCTTC,CASSPGGGSYNEQFF
TRBJ1-2,TRBV7-9,-,-,TGTGCCAGCAGCTTAAGGCAGGGGCCCTATGGCTACACCTTC,CASSLRQGPYGYTF
TRBJ2-2,TRBV19,-,TRBD1,TGTGCCAGTCTAAAGACAGGGTTGGGCACCGGGGAGCTGTTTTTT,CASLKTGLGTGELFF